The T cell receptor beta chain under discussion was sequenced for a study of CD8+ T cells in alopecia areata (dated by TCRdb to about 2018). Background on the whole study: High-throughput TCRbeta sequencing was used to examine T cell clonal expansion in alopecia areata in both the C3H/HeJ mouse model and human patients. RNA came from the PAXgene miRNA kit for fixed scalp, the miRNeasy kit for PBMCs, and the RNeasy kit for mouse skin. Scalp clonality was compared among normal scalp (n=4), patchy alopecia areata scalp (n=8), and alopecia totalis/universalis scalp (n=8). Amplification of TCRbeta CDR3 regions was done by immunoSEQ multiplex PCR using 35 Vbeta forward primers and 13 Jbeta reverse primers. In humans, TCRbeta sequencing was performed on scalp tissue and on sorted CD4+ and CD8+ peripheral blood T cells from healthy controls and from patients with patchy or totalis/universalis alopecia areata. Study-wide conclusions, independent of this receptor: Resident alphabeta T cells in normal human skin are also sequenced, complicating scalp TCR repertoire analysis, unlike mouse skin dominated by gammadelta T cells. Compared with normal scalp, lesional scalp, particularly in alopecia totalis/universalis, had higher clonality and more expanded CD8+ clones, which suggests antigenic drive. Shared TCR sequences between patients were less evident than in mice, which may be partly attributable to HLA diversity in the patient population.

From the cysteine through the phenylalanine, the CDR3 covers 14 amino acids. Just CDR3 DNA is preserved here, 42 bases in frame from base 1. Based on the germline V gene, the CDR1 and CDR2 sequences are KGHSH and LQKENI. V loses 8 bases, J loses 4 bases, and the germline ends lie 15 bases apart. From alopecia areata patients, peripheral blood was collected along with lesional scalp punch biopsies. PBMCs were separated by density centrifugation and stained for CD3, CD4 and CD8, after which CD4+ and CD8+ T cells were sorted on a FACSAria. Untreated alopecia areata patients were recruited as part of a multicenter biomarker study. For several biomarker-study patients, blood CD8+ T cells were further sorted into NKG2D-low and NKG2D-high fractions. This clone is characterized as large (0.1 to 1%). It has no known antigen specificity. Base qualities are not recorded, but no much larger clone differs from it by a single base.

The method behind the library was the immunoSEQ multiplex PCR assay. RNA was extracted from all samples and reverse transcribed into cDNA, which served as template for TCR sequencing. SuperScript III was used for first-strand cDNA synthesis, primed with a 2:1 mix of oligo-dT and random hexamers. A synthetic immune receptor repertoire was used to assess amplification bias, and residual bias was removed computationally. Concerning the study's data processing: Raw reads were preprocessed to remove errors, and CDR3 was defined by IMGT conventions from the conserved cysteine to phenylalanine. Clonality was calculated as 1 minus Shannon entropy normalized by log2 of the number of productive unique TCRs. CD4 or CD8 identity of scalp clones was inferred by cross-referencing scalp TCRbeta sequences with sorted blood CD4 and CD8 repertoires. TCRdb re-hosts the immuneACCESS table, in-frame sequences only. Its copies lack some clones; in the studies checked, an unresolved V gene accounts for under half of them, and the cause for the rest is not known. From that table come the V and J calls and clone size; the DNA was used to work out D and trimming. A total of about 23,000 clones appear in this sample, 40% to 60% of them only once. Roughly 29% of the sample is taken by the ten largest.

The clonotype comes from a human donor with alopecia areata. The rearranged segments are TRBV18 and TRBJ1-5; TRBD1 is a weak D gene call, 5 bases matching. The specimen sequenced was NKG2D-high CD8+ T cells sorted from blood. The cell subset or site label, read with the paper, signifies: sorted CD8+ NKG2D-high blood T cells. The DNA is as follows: TGTGCCAGCAAAGGCCGGGACTTAAATCAGCCCCAGCATTTT. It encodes CASKGRDLNQPQHF.